This is a list of T cell receptor beta chains from one sample in a study of monozygotic twins with inflammatory bowel disease. From its re-call of the 5' RACE reads, TCRdb lists each CDR3 protein once, without DNA. The sample data list approximately 400,000 distinct CDR3 sequences. What was sequenced was blood. The receptors stem from a human donor with ulcerative colitis or Crohn's disease, or a healthy co-twin of an affected twin (not recorded which). Both conserved end residues are part of each CDR3.

>TRBV20-1|TRBJ2-7
CSASDVYEQYF
>TRBV5-1|TRBJ2-1
CASSHRLGEVNSNEQFF
>TRBV28|TRBJ1-1
CASSQQVGFTEAFF
>TRBV11-2|TRBJ1-2
CASSSIQGRRGYTF
>TRBV7-8|TRBJ1-5
CASSLGDREKQPQHF
>TRBV6-2/TRBV6-3|TRBJ2-7
CASSNAGAHEQYF
>TRBV7-8|TRBJ1-5
CASSRNGNSNQPQHF
>TRBV2|TRBJ2-2
CASRAPATGELFF
>TRBV7-2|TRBJ1-1
CASSLRAAPYTEAFF
>TRBV5-1|TRBJ1-6
CASSLGALGSPLHF
>TRBV11-2|TRBJ2-2
CASRTDRAHTGELFF
>TRBV12-3/TRBV12-4|TRBJ2-1
CASSTAPPQFF